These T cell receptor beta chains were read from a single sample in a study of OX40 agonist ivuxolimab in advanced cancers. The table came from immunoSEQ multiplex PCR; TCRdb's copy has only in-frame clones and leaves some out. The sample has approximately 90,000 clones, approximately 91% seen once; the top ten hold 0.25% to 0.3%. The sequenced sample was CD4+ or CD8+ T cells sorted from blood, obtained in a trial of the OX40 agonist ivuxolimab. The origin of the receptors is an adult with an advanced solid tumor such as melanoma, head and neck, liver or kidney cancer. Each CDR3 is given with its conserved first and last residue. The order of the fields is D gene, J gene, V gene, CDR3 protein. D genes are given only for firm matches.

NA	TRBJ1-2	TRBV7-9	CASSPETGGYTF
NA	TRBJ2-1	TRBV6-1	CASSPNGRPYNEQFF
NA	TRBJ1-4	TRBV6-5	CASSYSAPPEKLFF
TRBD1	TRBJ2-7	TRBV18	CASSPPGQGSYEQYF
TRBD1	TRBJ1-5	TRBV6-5	CASRRDSSNQPQHF
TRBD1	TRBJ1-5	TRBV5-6	CASSLFARGHQPQHF
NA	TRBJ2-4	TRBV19	CAAPIKGGGKNIQYF
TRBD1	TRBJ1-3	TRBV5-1	CASRWTGNSGNTIYF
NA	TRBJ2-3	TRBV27	CASTLLGTDTQYF
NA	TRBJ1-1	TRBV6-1	CASSPSGVAEAFF
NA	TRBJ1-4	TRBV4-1	CASSQEEPTRREEKLFF
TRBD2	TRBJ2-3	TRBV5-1	CASSPSLAGGRTDTQYF
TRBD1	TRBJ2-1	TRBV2	CASRFQGARNEQFF
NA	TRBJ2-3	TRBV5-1	CASSLGGTDTDTQYF
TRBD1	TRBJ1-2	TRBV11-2	CASSLQLGQGNGYTF
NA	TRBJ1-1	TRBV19	CASSAEGRRRTEAFF
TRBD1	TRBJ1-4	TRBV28	CASSPIRGRVTNEKLFF
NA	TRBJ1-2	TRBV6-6	CASSQQGYYGYTF
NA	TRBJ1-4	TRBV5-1	CASSLTVSGTGLQLFF
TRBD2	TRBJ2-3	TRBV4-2	CASSRGLAGEGDTQYF
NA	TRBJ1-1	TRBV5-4	CASSQDVGGAATEAFF
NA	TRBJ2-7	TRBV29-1	CSVESGSHYEQYF
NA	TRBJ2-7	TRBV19	CASSLQGPLGEQYF
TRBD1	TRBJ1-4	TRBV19	CASSRTGRANEKLFF
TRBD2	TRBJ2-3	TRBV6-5	CASSPLAGAPDTQYF
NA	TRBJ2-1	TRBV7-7	CASAAGFDNEQFF
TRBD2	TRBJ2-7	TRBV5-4	CASSYKTSPYEQYF
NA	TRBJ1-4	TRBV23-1	CASRQSLGTNEKLFF
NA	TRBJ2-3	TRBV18	CASSPLSATDTQYF
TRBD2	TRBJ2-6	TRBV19	CASSFSGGSSGANVLTF
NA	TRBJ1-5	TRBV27	CASSPLAGINQPQHF
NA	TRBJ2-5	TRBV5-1	CASRSAPDRQETQYF
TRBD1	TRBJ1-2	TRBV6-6	CASQGAVGYTF
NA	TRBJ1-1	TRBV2	CASSLQGNMNTEAFF
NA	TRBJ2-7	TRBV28	CASTPGNYEQYF
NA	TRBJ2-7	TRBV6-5	CASSYPGRAGEQYF
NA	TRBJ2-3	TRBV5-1	CASSRLSRGAFKSDTQYF
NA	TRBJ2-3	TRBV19	CASRDSTPSTDTQYF
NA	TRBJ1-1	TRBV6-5	CASSRKTENTEAFF
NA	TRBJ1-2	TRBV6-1	CASSRDLGVGGYTF
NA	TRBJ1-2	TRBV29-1	CSVVTTGGHNGYTF
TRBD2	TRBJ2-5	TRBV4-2	CASSQDGGGLETQYF
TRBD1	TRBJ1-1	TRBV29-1	CSVEGQKTEAFF
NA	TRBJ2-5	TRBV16	CASSLPPLLIGTQYF